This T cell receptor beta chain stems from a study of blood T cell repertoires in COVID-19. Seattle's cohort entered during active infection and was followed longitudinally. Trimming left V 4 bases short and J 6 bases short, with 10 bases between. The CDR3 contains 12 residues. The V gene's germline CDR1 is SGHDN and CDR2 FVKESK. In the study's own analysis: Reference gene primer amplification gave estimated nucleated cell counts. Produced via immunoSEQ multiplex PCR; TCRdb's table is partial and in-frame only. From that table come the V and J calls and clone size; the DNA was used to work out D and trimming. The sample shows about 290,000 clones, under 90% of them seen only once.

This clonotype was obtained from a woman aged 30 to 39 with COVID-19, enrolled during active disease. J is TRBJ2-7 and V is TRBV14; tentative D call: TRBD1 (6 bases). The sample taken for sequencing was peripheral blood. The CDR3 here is CASSLQGTEQYF. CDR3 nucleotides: TGTGCCAGCAGCCTACAGGGTACCGAGCAGTACTTC. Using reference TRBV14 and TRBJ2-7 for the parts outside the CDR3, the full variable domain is EAGVTQFPSHSVIEKGQTVTLRCDPISGHDNLYWYRRVMGKEIKFLLHFVKESKQDESGMPNNRFLAERTGGTYSTLKVQPAELEDSGVYFCASSLQGTEQYFGPGTRLTVT.